The sequence of this T cell receptor beta chain was determined in a study of cytomegalovirus exposure and HLA in healthy donors. The donors were part of the validation cohort, which consisted of about 130 subjects and was separate from the first cohort of 666 subjects. The data were produced by immunoSEQ multiplex PCR, yet TCRdb's version contains in-frame clones alone and is incomplete. The sample has roughly 130,000 clones; about nine tenths are singletons. The CDR3 contains 14 residues. The ends lost 4 bases at V and 3 bases at J; junction bases unmatched: 6. CDR1 and CDR2 (germline): GTSNPN, SVGIG (reference sequence). This clone showed up just a few times.

The source material was PBMCs. The clonotype was recovered from a man aged 25-45 years in good health and CMV-seronegative. The rearrangement uses TRBV30 and TRBJ1-5; 7 bases map to TRBD1. The chain's CDR3 is CAWNSGTDNQPQHF. The CDR3 DNA reads TGTGCCTGGAACTCCGGGACAGACAATCAGCCCCAGCATTTT.